The rows below give T cell receptor beta chains drawn from one sample of a study of OX40 agonist ivuxolimab in advanced cancers. Generated by immunoSEQ multiplex PCR, the TCRdb table keeps only in-frame clones and is missing some. Altogether fewer than 85,000 clones are present, more than 90% being singletons, with the ten largest covering over 0.3%. Sequencing was performed on CD4+ or CD8+ T cells sorted from blood, taken in a trial of the OX40 agonist ivuxolimab. The receptors were gathered from an adult with an advanced solid tumor such as melanoma, head and neck, liver or kidney cancer. Each CDR3 is given with its conserved first and last residue. Each record gives: D gene, V gene, clone size, J gene, CDR3 DNA, CDR3 protein. A D gene is named only where the DNA matches it firmly. Clone size, where shown, is once, few, many, or a class for clones that have expanded.

D: -
V: TRBV28
size: once
J: TRBJ1-3
DNA: TGTGCCAGCAGTTTGGGAGGAAACACCATATATTTT
CDR3: CASSLGGNTIYF

D: -
V: TRBV5-1
size: -
J: TRBJ2-2
DNA: TGCGCCAGCAGCTTGCAGGGTTACACCGGGGAGCTGTTTTTT
CDR3: CASSLQGYTGELFF

D: -
V: TRBV5-1
size: -
J: TRBJ1-1
DNA: TGCGCCAGCAGCTTGGCACTCGGGGAGGGCACTGAAGCTTTCTTT
CDR3: CASSLALGEGTEAFF

D: TRBD1
V: TRBV28
size: -
J: TRBJ1-6
DNA: TGTGCCAGCAGTTTATCCCCCCGGGACAGGGTTAATTCACCCCTCCACTTT
CDR3: CASSLSPRDRVNSPLHF

D: TRBD1
V: TRBV11-3
size: -
J: TRBJ2-5
DNA: TGTGCCAGCAGCCGACAGGGCAGTCAAGAGACCCAGTACTTC
CDR3: CASSRQGSQETQYF

D: -
V: TRBV7-2
size: -
J: TRBJ2-7
DNA: TGTGCCAGCAGCCTGATGGGGGCCCTGACCTACGAGCAGTACTTC
CDR3: CASSLMGALTYEQYF

D: -
V: TRBV5-4
size: -
J: TRBJ1-5
DNA: TGTGCCAGCAGCGTTGACAGCTACTCCTCCGGGGGGCCCCAGCATTTT
CDR3: CASSVDSYSSGGPQHF

D: -
V: TRBV19
size: -
J: TRBJ1-5
DNA: TGTGCCAGTAGTTCGACAGGTAATCAGCCCCAGCATTTT
CDR3: CASSSTGNQPQHF

D: TRBD1
V: TRBV19
size: -
J: TRBJ1-2
DNA: TGTGCCAGTAGTATCCGGGACAGTCTTAGGGGTGGCTACACCTTC
CDR3: CASSIRDSLRGGYTF

D: -
V: TRBV27
size: -
J: TRBJ1-4
DNA: TGTGCCAGCAGTTTATTAAGGGGGGCGGGGACTAATGAAAAACTGTTTTTT
CDR3: CASSLLRGAGTNEKLFF

D: -
V: TRBV19
size: -
J: TRBJ2-5
DNA: TGTGCCAGTAGTAGGGGACGGGAAGAGACCCAGTACTTC
CDR3: CASSRGREETQYF

D: -
V: TRBV27
size: -
J: TRBJ2-7
DNA: TGTGCCAGCAGTTATTGGTGGTCCAGGGAGGTGAACGAGCAGTACTTC
CDR3: CASSYWWSREVNEQYF

D: TRBD1
V: TRBV6-6
size: -
J: TRBJ1-6
DNA: TGTGCCAGCAGAACAGGGGGCGCGGGACCCCTCCACTTT
CDR3: CASRTGGAGPLHF

D: TRBD1
V: TRBV10-3
size: -
J: TRBJ2-7
DNA: TGTGCCATCAGCGAATCGACAGGGAACGAGCAGTACTTC
CDR3: CAISESTGNEQYF

D: TRBD1
V: TRBV2
size: -
J: TRBJ2-5
DNA: TGTGCCAGCAGTACCAGGACAGGGATTGGAGAGACCCAGTACTTC
CDR3: CASSTRTGIGETQYF

D: -
V: TRBV15
size: -
J: TRBJ2-3
DNA: TGTGCCACCAGCAGAGCTAGGACAGACACAGATACGCAGTATTTT
CDR3: CATSRARTDTDTQYF

D: -
V: TRBV4-1
size: -
J: TRBJ1-2
DNA: TGCGCCAGCAGCCAAGTCCCATTGGAAGCGGGCTACACCTTC
CDR3: CASSQVPLEAGYTF